The rows below give T cell receptor beta chains drawn from one sample of a study of CD8+ T cells in alopecia areata. Only in-frame clones appear in the TCRdb table, and some are missing; sequencing was by immunoSEQ multiplex PCR. The data contain fewer than 250,000 clones, roughly three fifths of them seen just once; the ten biggest clones take up approximately 0.7%. This specimen consisted of CD4+ T cells sorted from blood, obtained at week 4, from a patient treated with tofacitinib. The source is a human donor with alopecia areata. Each CDR3 is given with its conserved first and last residue. A D gene is named only where the DNA matches it firmly. The size of a clone is reported for some rows only, either as once, few or many, or as a class for expanded clones.

NA	NA	TRBV30	TRBJ1-1	CAWSLQGNTEAFF
NA	NA	TRBV15	TRBJ1-1	CATSREGAGNTEAFF
TRBD2	NA	TRBV29-1	TRBJ2-7	CSVDAGGREQYF
NA	NA	TRBV18	TRBJ2-6	CASSPPVGLGANVLTF
NA	NA	TRBV5-6	TRBJ2-1	CASSSYNEQFF
NA	NA	TRBV30	TRBJ2-7	CAWAPHSTGRFF
TRBD1	NA	TRBV4-1	TRBJ2-1	CASSQAGTGGPNEQFF
NA	few	TRBV5-6	TRBJ2-7	CASSTYSGAYEQYF
NA	many	TRBV27	TRBJ1-5	CASSPNMPGQPQHF
NA	NA	TRBV29-1	TRBJ2-1	CSVESPSSYNEQFF
NA	few	TRBV27	TRBJ1-1	CASSLMVNTEAFF
NA	few	TRBV9	TRBJ2-5	CASSAPRVGAGGETQYF
TRBD1	NA	TRBV2	TRBJ2-1	CASSVGRGNYNEQFF
NA	NA	TRBV15	TRBJ1-4	CATSREQGVVEKLFF
NA	few	TRBV5-1	TRBJ1-1	CASSLTGTKNTEAFF